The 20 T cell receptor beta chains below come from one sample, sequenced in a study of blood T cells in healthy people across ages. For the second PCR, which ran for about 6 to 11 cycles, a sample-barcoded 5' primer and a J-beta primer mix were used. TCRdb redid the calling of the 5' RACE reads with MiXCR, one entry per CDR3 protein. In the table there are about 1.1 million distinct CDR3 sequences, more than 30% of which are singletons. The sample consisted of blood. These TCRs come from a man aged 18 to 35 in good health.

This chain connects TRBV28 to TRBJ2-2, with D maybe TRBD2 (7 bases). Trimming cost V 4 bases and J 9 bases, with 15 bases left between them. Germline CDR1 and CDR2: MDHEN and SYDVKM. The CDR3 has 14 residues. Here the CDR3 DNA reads TGTGCCAGCAGTTCGAGGGGGGGCCCCCGGGAGCTGTTTTTT. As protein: CASSSRGGPRELFF.

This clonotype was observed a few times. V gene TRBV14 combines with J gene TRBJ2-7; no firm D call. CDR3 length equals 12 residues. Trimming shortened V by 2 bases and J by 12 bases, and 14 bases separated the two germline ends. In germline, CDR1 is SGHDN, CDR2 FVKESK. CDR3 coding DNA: TGTGCCAGCAGCCAAACAGAAGCGCGTAGGTACTTC. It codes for CASSQTEARRYF.

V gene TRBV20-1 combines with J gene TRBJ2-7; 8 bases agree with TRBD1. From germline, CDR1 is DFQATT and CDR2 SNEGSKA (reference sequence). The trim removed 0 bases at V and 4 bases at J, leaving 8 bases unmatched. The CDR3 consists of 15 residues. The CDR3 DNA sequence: TGCAGTGCTAGAGAAGGACAGGGAGGAATATACGAGCAGTACTTC. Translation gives CSAREGQGGIYEQYF.

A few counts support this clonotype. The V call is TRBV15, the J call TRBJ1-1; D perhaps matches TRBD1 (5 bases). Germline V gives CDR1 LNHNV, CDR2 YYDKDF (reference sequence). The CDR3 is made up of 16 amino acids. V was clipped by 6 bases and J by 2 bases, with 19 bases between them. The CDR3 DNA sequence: TGTGCCACCAGTGGACTCCCGGGACGGATAAACACTGAAGCTTTCTTT. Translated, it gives CATSGLPGRINTEAFF. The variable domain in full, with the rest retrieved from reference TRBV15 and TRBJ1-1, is DAMVIQNPRYQVTQFGKPVTLSCSQTLNHNVMYWYQQKSSQAPKLLFHYYDKDFNNEADTPDNFQSRRPNTSFCFLDIRSPGLGDTAMYLCATSGLPGRINTEAFFGQGTRLTVV.

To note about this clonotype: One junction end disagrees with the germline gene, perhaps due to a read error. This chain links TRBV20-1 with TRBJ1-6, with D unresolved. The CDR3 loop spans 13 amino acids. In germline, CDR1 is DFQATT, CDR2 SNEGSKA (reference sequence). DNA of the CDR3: TGCAGTGCTAGAGGCTCCTATAATTCACCCCCCCACTTT. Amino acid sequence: CSARGSYNSPPHF.

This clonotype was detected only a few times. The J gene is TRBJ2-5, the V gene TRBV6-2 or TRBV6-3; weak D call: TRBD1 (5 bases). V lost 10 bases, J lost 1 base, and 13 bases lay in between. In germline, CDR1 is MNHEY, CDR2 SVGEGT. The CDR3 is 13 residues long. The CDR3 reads CAIKRGGQETQYF. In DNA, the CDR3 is TGTGCCATTAAAAGGGGTGGCCAAGAGACCCAGTACTTC.

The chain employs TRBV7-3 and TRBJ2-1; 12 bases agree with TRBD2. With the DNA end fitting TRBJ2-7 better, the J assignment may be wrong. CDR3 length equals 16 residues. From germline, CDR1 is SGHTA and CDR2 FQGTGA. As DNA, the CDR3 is TGTGCCAGCAGCTCACTAGCGGGGGGCTCCTACAATGAGCAGTACTTC. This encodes CASSSLAGGSYNEQYF.

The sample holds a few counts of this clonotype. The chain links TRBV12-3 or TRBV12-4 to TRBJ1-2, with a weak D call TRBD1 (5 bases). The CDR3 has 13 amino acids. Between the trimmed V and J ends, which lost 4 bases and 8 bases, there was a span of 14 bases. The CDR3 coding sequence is TGTGCCAGCAGTTCGATTCAGGGATACGGCTACACCTTC. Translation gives CASSSIQGYGYTF.

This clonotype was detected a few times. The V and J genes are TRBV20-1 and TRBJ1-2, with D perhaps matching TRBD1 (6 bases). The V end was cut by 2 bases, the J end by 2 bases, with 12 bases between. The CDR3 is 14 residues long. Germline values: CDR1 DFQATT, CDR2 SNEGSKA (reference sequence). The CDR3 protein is CSARSRTENYGYTF. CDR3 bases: TGCAGTGCTAGATCTCGGACAGAAAACTATGGCTACACCTTC.

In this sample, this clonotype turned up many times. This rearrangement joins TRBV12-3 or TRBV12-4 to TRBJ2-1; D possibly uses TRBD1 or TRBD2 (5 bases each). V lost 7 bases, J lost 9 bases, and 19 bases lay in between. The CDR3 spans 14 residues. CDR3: CASTAIRVGAEQFF. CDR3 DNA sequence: TGTGCCAGCACCGCTATCCGGGTCGGGGCTGAGCAGTTCTTC.

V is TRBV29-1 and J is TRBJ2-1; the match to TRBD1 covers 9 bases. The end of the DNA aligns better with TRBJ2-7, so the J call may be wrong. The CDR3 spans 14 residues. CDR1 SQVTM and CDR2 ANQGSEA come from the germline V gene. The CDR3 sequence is CSVARDRAYNEQYF. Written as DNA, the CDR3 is TGCAGCGTCGCCCGGGACAGGGCCTACAATGAGCAGTACTTC.

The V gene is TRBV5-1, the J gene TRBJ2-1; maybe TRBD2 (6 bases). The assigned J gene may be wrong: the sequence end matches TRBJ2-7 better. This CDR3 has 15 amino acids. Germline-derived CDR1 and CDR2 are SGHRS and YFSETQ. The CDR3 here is CASSLERLGTDEQYF. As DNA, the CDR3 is TGCGCCAGCAGCTTGGAGAGACTAGGAACGGATGAGCAGTACTTC.

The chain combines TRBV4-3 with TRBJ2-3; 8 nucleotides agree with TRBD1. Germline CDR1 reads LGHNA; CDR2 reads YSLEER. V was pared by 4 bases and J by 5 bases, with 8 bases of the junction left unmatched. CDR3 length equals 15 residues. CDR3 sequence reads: CASSPGQGGIDTQYF. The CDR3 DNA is TGCGCCAGCAGCCCCGGACAGGGCGGGATAGATACGCAGTATTTT.

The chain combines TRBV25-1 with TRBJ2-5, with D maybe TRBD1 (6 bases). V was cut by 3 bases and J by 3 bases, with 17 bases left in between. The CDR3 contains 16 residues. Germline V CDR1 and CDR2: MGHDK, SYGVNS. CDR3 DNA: TGTGCCAGCAGTGACTTCGGCAGGGGTAATGAAGAGACCCAGTACTTC. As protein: CASSDFGRGNEETQYF.

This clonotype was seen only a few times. DNA of the CDR3: TGTGCCAGCAGCTTAGAATATGGGGCGTCCCTTGGAGATACGCAGTATTTT. This translates into CASSLEYGASLGDTQYF. The chain links TRBV7-2 to TRBJ2-3; D possibly corresponds to TRBD1 (5 bases). V lost 1 base, J lost 5 bases, and 19 bases lay in between. Looked up from germline, CDR1 is SGHTA and CDR2 is FQGNSA. This CDR3 comprises 17 residues. The full variable domain, its missing parts supplied by reference TRBV7-2 and TRBJ2-3, is GAGVSQSPSNKVTEKGKDVELRCDPISGHTALYWYRQSLGQGLEFLIYFQGNSAPDKSGLPSDRFSAERTGGSVSTLTIQRTQQEDSAVYLCASSLEYGASLGDTQYFGPGTRLTVL.

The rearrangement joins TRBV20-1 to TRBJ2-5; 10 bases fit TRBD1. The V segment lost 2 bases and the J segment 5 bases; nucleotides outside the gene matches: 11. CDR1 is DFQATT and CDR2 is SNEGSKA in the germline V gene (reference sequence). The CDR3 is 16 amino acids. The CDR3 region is CSARPNRDRGIETQYF. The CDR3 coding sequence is TGCAGTGCTAGACCAAACCGGGACAGGGGTATCGAGACCCAGTACTTC.

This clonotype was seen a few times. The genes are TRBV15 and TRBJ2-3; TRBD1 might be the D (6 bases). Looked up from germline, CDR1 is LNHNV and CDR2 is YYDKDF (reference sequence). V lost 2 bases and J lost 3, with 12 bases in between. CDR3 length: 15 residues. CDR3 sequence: CATSRPRQVTDTQYF. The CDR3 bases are TGTGCCACCAGCAGACCTAGACAGGTGACAGATACGCAGTATTTT.

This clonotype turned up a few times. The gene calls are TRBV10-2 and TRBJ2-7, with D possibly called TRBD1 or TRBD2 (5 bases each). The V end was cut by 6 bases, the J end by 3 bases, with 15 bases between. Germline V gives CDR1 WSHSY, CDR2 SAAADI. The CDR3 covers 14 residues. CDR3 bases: TGCGCCAGCAGATCGGGACCCTTGATCTACGAGCAGTACTTC. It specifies CASRSGPLIYEQYF.

The CDR3, as DNA: TGTGCCTGCACTAGCGGGGCCTACAATGAGCAGTTCTTC. Its protein product is CACTSGAYNEQFF. The rearrangement uses TRBV19 and TRBJ2-1; 10 bases line up with TRBD2. This CDR3 comprises 13 residues. V lost 11 bases, J lost 2 bases, and 3 bases stayed unmatched. The V gene's germline CDR1 is LNHDA and CDR2 SQIVND (reference sequence).

The DNA for the CDR3 is TGTGCCTGGAGTGCACTGTACAGGGGCGGGCACTATGGCTACACCTTC. Its protein is CAWSALYRGGHYGYTF. V and J are TRBV30 and TRBJ1-2; 7 nucleotides match TRBD1. CDR1 and CDR2 from the germline V gene are GTSNPN and SVGIG (reference sequence). The CDR3 runs to 16 residues. Trimming at V came to 1 base and at J to 3 bases, leaving 11 bases not matched to a gene.